The 20 T cell receptor beta chains listed next were all sequenced from one sample in a study of shared T cell receptors in the human thymus. TCRdb's copy holds only in-frame clones and misses some; the assay was immunoSEQ multiplex PCR. The top ten clones hold roughly 0.01% of a sample with some 760,000 clones, 80% to 90% of them seen once. These records were also assigned to another study, of human thymus T cells.

The sequenced sample was thymocytes. The receptors derive from a girl under three years old with a congenital heart defect.

In this sample, this clone turned up a few times. The genes are TRBV18 and TRBJ1-1; D might be TRBD1 (6 bases). Germline-derived CDR1 and CDR2 are KGHSH and LQKENI. The V end was cut by 3 bases, the J end by 3 bases, with 14 bases between. This CDR3 is built from 15 residues. In nucleotides, the CDR3 is TGTGCCAGCTCACCGGACAGCCCGCGGGACACTGAAGCTTTCTTT. Protein: CASSPDSPRDTEAFF.

The chain links TRBV7-6 to TRBJ1-5; maybe TRBD1 (5 bases). In germline, CDR1 is SGHVS, CDR2 FNYEAQ. V was pared by 3 bases and J by 6 bases, with 18 bases between. The CDR3 sequence is 16 residues long. The CDR3 region has the DNA TGTGCCAGCAGCTTCGGCAAAAGGGGTCGTTTTCAGCCCCAGCATTTT. Translation: CASSFGKRGRFQPQHF.

This chain joins TRBV14 and TRBJ2-1, with 13 bases that match TRBD2. Per germline, CDR1 SGHDN and CDR2 FVKESK. The CDR3 extends over 17 amino acids. Unmatched junction bases numbered 9, after V lost 2 bases and J lost 8 bases. CDR3 sequence: CASSQKTSGGAIDEQFF. CDR3 nucleotides: TGTGCCAGCAGCCAAAAAACTAGCGGGGGGGCCATCGATGAGCAGTTCTTC. The full variable domain, with the rest looked up from reference TRBV14 and TRBJ2-1, is EAGVTQFPSHSVIEKGQTVTLRCDPISGHDNLYWYRRVMGKEIKFLLHFVKESKQDESGMPNNRFLAERTGGTYSTLKVQPAELEDSGVYFCASSQKTSGGAIDEQFFGPGTRLTVL.

Concerning this clone itself: This sample also contains other DNA sequences that code for the same CDR3. This sequence joins TRBV19 and TRBJ1-2, with D uncertain. In germline, CDR1 is LNHDA, CDR2 SQIVND (reference sequence). The length of the CDR3 is 13 residues. The V end was cut by 2 bases, the J end by 1 base, with 5 bases between. DNA for the CDR3: TGTGCCAGTAGTATAAGGAGTAACTATGGCTACACCTTC. Translating it yields CASSIRSNYGYTF.

V gene TRBV11-2 combines with J gene TRBJ1-4, with D unresolved. V gave up 3 bases and J gave up 8 bases, with 13 bases separating them. Germline V gene data show CDR1 as SGHAT and CDR2 as FQNNGV. The CDR3 is 14 amino acids. Written as DNA, the CDR3 is TGTGCCAGCAGCTTGGTGGCAGGAAGGGAAAAACTGTTTTTT. This codes for CASSLVAGREKLFF.

The chain employs TRBV19 and TRBJ2-1; 7 nucleotides match TRBD1. With 11 bases clipped from V and 7 bases from J, the junction kept 14 bases outside the gene matches. Germline lookup yields CDR1 LNHDA and CDR2 SQIVND (reference sequence). The CDR3 consists of 14 residues. The CDR3 reads CASSYRGHFNEQFF. The CDR3 nucleotides read TGTGCCTCGTCCTACAGGGGACATTTTAATGAGCAGTTCTTC.

This chain connects TRBV2 to TRBJ1-1; 7 nucleotides line up with TRBD1. The ends lost 9 bases at V and 1 base at J; junction bases unmatched: 11. CDR1 and CDR2 (germline): SNHLY, FYNNEI. The CDR3 length is 15 residues. CDR3: CASTPRTGWNTEAFF. The CDR3 DNA follows: TGTGCCAGTACCCCCCGGACAGGTTGGAACACTGAAGCTTTCTTT.

The J gene is TRBJ1-1, the V gene TRBV7-2, with TRBD1 identical over 10 bases. The germline gives CDR1 SGHTA, CDR2 FQGNSA. V shed 3 bases and J 3 bases; nucleotides not matched to a gene: 10. The CDR3 has 17 residues. The CDR3 here is CASSFPDRGPRDTEAFF. The DNA of the CDR3 is TGTGCCAGCAGCTTCCCTGACAGGGGGCCTCGGGACACTGAAGCTTTCTTT.

This rearrangement joins TRBV7-2 to TRBJ2-1; 7 positions agree with TRBD1. J was trimmed by 9 bases and V by 4 bases; bases with no gene match: 12. The CDR3 is 15 residues long. Germline CDR1 and CDR2: SGHTA and FQGNSA. CDR3 bases: TGTGCCAGCAGCTCCCCCCGACAGGGAACTGGTGAGCAGTTCTTC. The encoded protein is CASSSPRQGTGEQFF.

The V call is TRBV7-9, the J call TRBJ1-2, with a weak D call TRBD1 (6 bases). Trimming left V 4 bases short and J 4 bases short, with 19 bases between. The CDR3 totals 16 residues. Germline V CDR1 and CDR2: SEHNR, FQNEAQ (reference sequence). CDR3 sequence: CASSSSQGRSLYGYTF. The CDR3 DNA reads as TGTGCCAGCAGCTCGTCACAGGGCCGGAGCCTCTATGGCTACACCTTC.

The chain recombines TRBV7-9 with TRBJ2-7, with a tentative D call TRBD1 (6 bases). This CDR3 has 14 residues. Germline V gene lookup returns CDR1 SEHNR and CDR2 FQNEAQ (reference sequence). Between the trimmed V and J ends, which lost 5 bases and 5 bases, there was a span of 16 bases. CDR3 amino acids: CASSPRQDPNEQYF. The CDR3 nucleotides are TGTGCCAGCAGCCCCCGACAGGACCCTAACGAGCAGTACTTC. The whole variable domain, filled in from reference TRBV7-9 and TRBJ2-7, reads DTGVSQNPRHKITKRGQNVTFRCDPISEHNRLYWYRQTLGQGPEFLTYFQNEAQLEKSRLLSDRFSAERPKGSFSTLEIQRTEQGDSAMYLCASSPRQDPNEQYFGPGTRLTVT.

V gene TRBV27 combines with J gene TRBJ1-6, with a possible D match to TRBD1 (6 bases). V was trimmed by 5 bases and J by 6 bases, leaving 20 bases between them. The CDR3 loop spans 17 amino acids. Germline loops: CDR1 MNHEY, CDR2 SMNVEV (reference sequence). CDR3 region: CASSPQGKQGGNSPLHF. For the CDR3, the DNA is TGTGCCAGCAGTCCCCAGGGGAAACAGGGCGGTAATTCACCCCTCCACTTT.

V and J are TRBV29-1 and TRBJ1-2, with 8 bases that match TRBD1. Germline trimming cut 6 bases from V and 2 bases from J; bases unmatched to any gene: 5. CDR1 SQVTM and CDR2 ANQGSEA come from the germline V gene. The CDR3 contains 13 residues. CDR3 DNA sequence: TGCAGCGTCAGGACAGGGAAGAACTATGGCTACACCTTC. Amino acids: CSVRTGKNYGYTF.

The chain couples TRBV27 to TRBJ2-1; 7 bases match TRBD1. This CDR3 has 13 amino acids. The ends lost 10 bases at V and 4 bases at J; junction bases unmatched: 7. CDR1 and CDR2 (germline): MNHEY, SMNVEV (reference sequence). The CDR3 spells CATRDSLYNEQFF. The CDR3 DNA reads as TGTGCCACCCGGGACAGTCTATACAATGAGCAGTTCTTC.

The rearrangement uses TRBV6-5 and TRBJ1-2; TRBD1 agrees at 7 bases. The CDR3 totals 16 residues. V was clipped by 2 bases and J by 4 bases; unmatched bases: 10. The germline gives CDR1 MNHEY, CDR2 SVGAGI. CDR3 coding DNA: TGTGCCAGCAGTTACGGTACTGACAGGGCGAGCTATGGCTACACCTTC. Its translation: CASSYGTDRASYGYTF.

The genes are TRBV6-5 and TRBJ1-2; 7 nucleotides match TRBD1. This CDR3 region has 16 residues. The germline V gene encodes CDR1 MNHEY and CDR2 SVGAGI. With 0 bases clipped from V and 0 bases from J, the junction kept 4 bases outside the gene matches. The CDR3 nucleotides are TGTGCCAGCAGTTACTCTCGGGACAGCTCTAACTATGGCTACACCTTC. Protein product: CASSYSRDSSNYGYTF.

This rearrangement joins TRBV19 to TRBJ1-1; 9 nucleotides agree with TRBD1. Looked up from germline, CDR1 is LNHDA and CDR2 is SQIVND (reference sequence). This CDR3 has 13 amino acids. V was clipped by 10 bases and J by 6 bases; unmatched bases: 9. As DNA, the CDR3 is TGTGCCACCTGGGACAGGGAGAGCCCTGAAGCTTTCTTT. It translates to CATWDRESPEAFF.

The CDR3 nucleotides read TGTGCCAGCAGCTTCGTTCTCAGAAGCACCGGGGAGCTGTTTTTT. This gives the protein CASSFVLRSTGELFF. The chain recombines TRBV7-2 with TRBJ2-2; D is ambiguous. Trimming left V 3 bases short and J 4 bases short, with 12 bases between. The CDR3 has 15 amino acids. CDR1 SGHTA and CDR2 FQGNSA come from the germline V gene. Supplemented by reference TRBV7-2 and TRBJ2-2, the full variable domain reads GAGVSQSPSNKVTEKGKDVELRCDPISGHTALYWYRQSLGQGLEFLIYFQGNSAPDKSGLPSDRFSAERTGGSVSTLTIQRTQQEDSAVYLCASSFVLRSTGELFFGEGSRLTVL.

V is TRBV14 and J is TRBJ1-4, with 8 bases identical to TRBD1. V lost 1 base and J lost 7; bases outside the gene matches: 8. Looked up from germline, CDR1 is SGHDN and CDR2 is FVKESK. This CDR3 contains 16 residues. The CDR3 sequence: CASSQVPGQGGEKLFF. The CDR3 coding sequence is TGTGCCAGCAGCCAAGTCCCTGGACAGGGAGGTGAAAAACTGTTTTTT.

J is TRBJ1-2 and V is TRBV5-1, with D uncertain. V lost 0 bases and J 4 bases, leaving 19 bases between the germline ends. Germline assignment: CDR1 SGHRS and CDR2 YFSETQ. The CDR3 sequence is 17 residues long. The CDR3 DNA follows: TGCGCCAGCAGCTTGGATCTGTCCATGGTACAGCTCTATGGCTACACCTTC. Its protein product is CASSLDLSMVQLYGYTF. The complete variable domain, with remaining parts taken from reference TRBV5-1 and TRBJ1-2, reads KAGVTQTPRYLIKTRGQQVTLSCSPISGHRSVSWYQQTPGQGLQFLFEYFSETQRNKGNFPGRFSGRQFSNSRSEMNVSTLELGDSALYLCASSLDLSMVQLYGYTFGSGTRLTVV.